This T cell receptor beta chain emerged from a study of T-cell reconstitution after alpha-beta-depleted transplantation in children. Preparation of the TCRbeta library used unique molecular identifiers. From the PCR reads, TCRdb called clonotypes with MiXCR, one entry per CDR3 protein. The sample holds about 980,000 distinct CDR3 sequences, around 30% seen once. The CDR3 has 17 amino acids. Germline-derived CDR1 and CDR2 are SGHAT and FQNNGV. The trim removed 5 bases at V and 4 bases at J, leaving 13 bases unmatched. This clonotype came up a few times. The TCR sequence derives from a boy less than two years old who had a stem cell transplant for SCID, so the T cells may come from the graft donor. The sample in question was PBMCs, mostly from graft donor cells, obtained 360 days after TCRalphabeta/CD19-depleted stem cell transplant. This chain uses TRBV11-2 with TRBJ2-7; 11 nucleotides align to TRBD2. CDR3 in DNA: TGTGCCAGCAGCCTCGGCCCTAGCGGGGGGAAGGCTTACGAGCAGTACTTC. This gives the protein CASSLGPSGGKAYEQYF.